This T cell receptor (beta chain) came from a study of blood T cell repertoires in COVID-19. Study at large: Whether acute or convalescent, the COVID-19 samples came from the United States, Italy and Spain. PBMCs, B-cell-depleted T cells, or T cells provided the cDNA or gDNA that made up the material.

In the study's own analysis: Amplification of reference gene primers provided the estimated nucleated cell counts. TCRdb keeps only in-frame clones here, not all; method: immunoSEQ multiplex PCR. The D gene and trimming were derived from the DNA, and the V and J assignments and clone size from that table. Of tens of thousands of clones in the sample, 85% to 90% were seen once. This clone was detected only once. CDR3 length: 13 residues. Per the germline V gene, CDR1 is KGHSH and CDR2 is LQKENI. Trimming left V 4 bases short and J 5 bases short, with 8 bases between. The sequence came from a man aged 45-65 years with active or convalescent COVID-19. The gene calls are TRBV18 and TRBJ1-4; D may be TRBD1 (6 bases). The sequencing sample was made of peripheral blood. The CDR3 region has the DNA TGTGCCAGCTCACGGACAGAAAATGAAAAACTGTTTTTT. Translating gives CASSRTENEKLFF.